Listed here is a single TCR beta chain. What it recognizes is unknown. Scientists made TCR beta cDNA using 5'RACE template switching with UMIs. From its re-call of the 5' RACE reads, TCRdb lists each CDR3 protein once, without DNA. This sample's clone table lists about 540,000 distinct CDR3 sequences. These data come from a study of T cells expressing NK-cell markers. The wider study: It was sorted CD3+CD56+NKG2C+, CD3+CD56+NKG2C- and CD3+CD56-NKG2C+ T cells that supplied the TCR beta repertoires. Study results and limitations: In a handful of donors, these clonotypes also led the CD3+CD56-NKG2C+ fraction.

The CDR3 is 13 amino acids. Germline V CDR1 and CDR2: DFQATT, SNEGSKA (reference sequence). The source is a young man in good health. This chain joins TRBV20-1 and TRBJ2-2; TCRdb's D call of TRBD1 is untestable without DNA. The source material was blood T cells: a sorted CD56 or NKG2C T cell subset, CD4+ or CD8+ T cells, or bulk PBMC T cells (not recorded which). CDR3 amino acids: CSAIRERTGELFF.